Presented here are 17 T cell receptor beta chains from one specimen sequenced in a study of metastatic and nonmetastatic thyroid tumors. Every patient was untreated before thyroid surgery. TCRdb re-called clones from the PCR reads using MiXCR. The sample has 25,000 to 35,000 clones, 20% to 25% seen once. The material sequenced was blood. These receptor sequences come from a female donor with papillary thyroid cancer or a benign thyroid nodule (not recorded which). Some clones in this sample may be carry-over from other donors' samples.

This clone was seen repeatedly, ten times or more. V and J are TRBV5-6 and TRBJ2-1; D remains ambiguous. CDR3 size: 14 residues. With 1 base removed from V and 8 bases from J, the gap between germline ends came to 13 bases. CDR1 is SGHDT and CDR2 is YYEEEE in the germline V gene. The DNA of the CDR3 is TGTGCCAGCAGCTTGTCATCATATAGTTATGAGCAGTTCTTC. Its protein is CASSLSSYSYEQFF. Together with reference TRBV5-6 and TRBJ2-1, the CDR3 gives the full variable domain: DAGVTQSPTHLIKTRGQQVTLRCSPKSGHDTVSWYQQALGQGPQFIFQYYEEEERQRGNFPDRFSGHQFPNYSSELNVNALLLGDSALYLCASSLSSYSYEQFFGPGTRLTVL.

The chain carries TRBV7-3 and TRBJ2-3, with D tentatively TRBD1 (5 bases). The germline V and J ends were trimmed by 3 bases and 0 bases, with 10 bases remaining between them. This CDR3 is 15 amino acids long. Germline CDR1 and CDR2: SGHTA and FQGTGA. In nucleotides, the CDR3 is TGTGCCAGCAGCTTTTTCGGACAAAGCACAGATACGCAGTATTTT. Protein sequence: CASSFFGQSTDTQYF.

This clone was picked up a small number of times. This sequence joins TRBV12-3 or TRBV12-4 and TRBJ1-5; possible D gene TRBD1, 6 bases. The CDR3 runs 13 residues. V lost 7 bases and J 4 bases, leaving 11 bases between the germline ends. The chain's CDR3 is CASTEDRNQPQHF. The CDR3 region has the DNA TGTGCCAGCACCGAGGACAGAAATCAGCCCCAGCATTTT.

This rearrangement joins TRBV12-3 or TRBV12-4 to TRBJ1-1; D perhaps matches TRBD1 (5 bases). The CDR3 contains 16 residues. Trimming pared 5 bases from V and 11 bases from J, leaving 27 bases between. The CDR3 protein is CASSPFPGRKGQKAFF. The CDR3 DNA follows: TGTGCCAGCAGTCCCTTTCCGGGCAGAAAGGGGCAGAAGGCTTTCTTT.

V usage is TRBV20-1 and J usage is TRBJ2-1; TRBD2 aligns across 7 bases. After removal of 0 bases from V and 10 bases from J, the junction contained 6 bases not matched to a gene. The CDR3 extends over 13 amino acids. Germline CDR1 is DFQATT and CDR2 is SNEGSKA (reference sequence). CDR3 in DNA: TGCAGTGCTAGAGAGTCGGGAGCGGGGGAGCAGTTCTTC. Translated, it gives CSARESGAGEQFF.

This clone was counted ten times or more. The chain couples TRBV28 to TRBJ2-1, with D perhaps matching TRBD2 (5 bases). The CDR3 runs 14 residues. Germline lookup yields CDR1 MDHEN and CDR2 SYDVKM. The V end lost 1 base, the J end lost 8 bases, and 12 bases lay between the germline ends. The CDR3 nucleotides read TGTGCCAGCAGTTTATCTGGACTTGTCTATGAGCAGTTCTTC. Translating it yields CASSLSGLVYEQFF.

The J gene is TRBJ1-4, the V gene TRBV28, with D tentatively TRBD1 (6 bases). The CDR3 has 12 residues. V lost 2 bases, J lost 13 bases, and 11 bases lay in between. Per germline, CDR1 MDHEN and CDR2 SYDVKM. The CDR3 DNA reads TGTGCCAGCAGTTTACGGTCAGGGGTACTGTTTTTT. As protein: CASSLRSGVLFF. Full variable domain (outside the CDR3, taken from reference TRBV28 and TRBJ1-4): DVKVTQSSRYLVKRTGEKVFLECVQDMDHENMFWYRQDPGLGLRLIYFSYDVKMKEKGDIPEGYSVSREKKERFSLILESASTNQTSMYLCASSLRSGVLFFGSGTQLSVL.

The V and J genes are TRBV7-9 and TRBJ2-7; no firm D call. Trimming took off 8 bases at V and 3 bases at J, with 14 bases between the two ends. Germline CDR1 and CDR2: SEHNR and FQNEAQ (reference sequence). The CDR3 consists of 13 residues. CDR3 loop: CASAWQANYEQYF. The CDR3 coding sequence is TGTGCCAGCGCGTGGCAGGCCAACTACGAGCAGTACTTC. The full variable domain, its missing parts supplied by reference TRBV7-9 and TRBJ2-7, is DTGVSQNPRHKITKRGQNVTFRCDPISEHNRLYWYRQTLGQGPEFLTYFQNEAQLEKSRLLSDRFSAERPKGSFSTLEIQRTEQGDSAMYLCASAWQANYEQYFGPGTRLTVT.

The sample holds a few counts of this clone. The chain joins TRBV15 to TRBJ2-2; TRBD2 matches at 9 bases. This CDR3 is 14 amino acids long. Germline CDR1 is LNHNV and CDR2 is YYDKDF (reference sequence). The J segment lost 3 bases and the V segment lost 4 bases, leaving 0 bases of the junction unmatched. The CDR3 DNA reads as TGTGCCACCAGCATAGCGGGAGACACCGGGGAGCTGTTTTTT. It yields the protein CATSIAGDTGELFF.

Ten or more counts support this clone. A much larger clonotype is one base distant, so this may be a read error. Other nucleotide sequences from this sample produce the same CDR3. The chain recombines TRBV15 with TRBJ1-2, with unresolved D. The CDR3 runs to 14 residues. CDR1 LNHNV and CDR2 YYDKDF come from the germline V gene (reference sequence). The CDR3 DNA reads TGTGCCACCAGCAGAGATACAGCTAACTACGGCTACACCTTC. Protein product: CATSRDTANYGYTF.

The V call is TRBV6-6, the J call TRBJ2-7; D gene unclear. The CDR3 is made up of 15 amino acids. The germline CDR1 and CDR2 sequences are MNHNY and SVGAGI (reference sequence). With 2 bases removed from V and 4 bases from J, the gap between germline ends came to 15 bases. CDR3 in amino acids: CASSYVLMPLYEQYF. The CDR3 bases are TGTGCCAGCAGTTACGTCCTAATGCCTCTTTACGAGCAGTACTTC.

This clone was detected ten times or more. The J gene is TRBJ2-5, the V gene TRBV11-3, with D unresolved. Trimming removed 1 base from V and 7 bases from J, with 10 bases in between. Germline lookup yields CDR1 SGHNT and CDR2 YENEEA. The CDR3 length is 13 residues. CDR3 loop: CASSLGIFGTQYF. The CDR3 nucleotides are TGTGCCAGCAGCTTAGGCATTTTTGGGACCCAGTACTTC.

The rearrangement links TRBV5-1 to TRBJ2-1; 12 nucleotides align to TRBD2. V dropped 4 bases and J dropped 7; count of bases not matched to a gene: 12. CDR3 size: 17 residues. Germline V lookup: CDR1 SGHRS, CDR2 YFSETQ. CDR3 protein: CASSQYGLAGYRNEQFF. The DNA of the CDR3 is TGCGCCAGCAGCCAATACGGACTAGCGGGATACCGGAATGAGCAGTTCTTC. Full variable domain (rest looked up from reference TRBV5-1 and TRBJ2-1): KAGVTQTPRYLIKTRGQQVTLSCSPISGHRSVSWYQQTPGQGLQFLFEYFSETQRNKGNFPGRFSGRQFSNSRSEMNVSTLELGDSALYLCASSQYGLAGYRNEQFFGPGTRLTVL.

In the case of this clone: The junction departs from germline at one end; a sequencing error may be responsible. The rearrangement links TRBV28 to TRBJ2-7; the D is unclear. The germline CDR1 and CDR2 sequences are MDHEN and SYDVKM. The CDR3 has 12 residues. CDR3 in DNA: TGTGCCAGCAGGCGTGGCTTCTACGGGCAGTACTTC. The encoded protein is CASRRGFYGQYF. The full variable domain, its missing parts supplied by reference TRBV28 and TRBJ2-7, is DVKVTQSSRYLVKRTGEKVFLECVQDMDHENMFWYRQDPGLGLRLIYFSYDVKMKEKGDIPEGYSVSREKKERFSLILESASTNQTSMYLCASRRGFYGQYFGPGTRLTVT.

This chain uses TRBV20-1 with TRBJ2-1; no firm D call. Germline loops: CDR1 DFQATT, CDR2 SNEGSKA (reference sequence). There are 15 residues in the CDR3. The ends were cut back, 4 bases at V and 4 bases at J, with 17 bases in the middle. CDR3: CSATPLGPAYNEQFF. Here the CDR3 DNA reads TGCAGTGCTACCCCCTTAGGCCCAGCTTACAATGAGCAGTTCTTC.

This clone has at least ten counts. The chain joins TRBV11-2 to TRBJ1-4; tentative D call: TRBD1 (6 bases). CDR1 is SGHAT and CDR2 is FQNNGV in the germline V gene. Trimming removed 1 base at V and 11 bases at J, with 17 bases between. The CDR3 length is 15 residues. CDR3 sequence: CASSLGGPPGWKLFF. The CDR3 coding sequence is TGTGCCAGCAGCTTAGGGGGGCCACCCGGTTGGAAACTGTTTTTT.

The CDR3 DNA reads as TGTGCCAGCTCATCGGGACTAAACACCGGGGAGCTGTTTTTT. Its protein is CASSSGLNTGELFF. The chain carries TRBV18 and TRBJ2-2; 7 bases fit TRBD2. V lost 5 bases to trimming and J lost 2 bases; unmatched junction nucleotides: 2. This CDR3 contains 14 residues. Germline V gene lookup returns CDR1 KGHSH and CDR2 LQKENI.